This TCR beta chain was profiled in a study of T-cell reconstitution after alpha-beta-depleted transplantation in children. Study findings and constraints: Several hundred expanded graft clones reportedly gave rise to the alpha-beta T cells present about two months after transplant. Newly produced T cells mostly accounted for T-cell counts and diversity one year post-transplant. It was surviving recipient T cells and thymic progenitors that gave some patients high TCRbeta diversity at day 60.

This sample's TCRbeta library carried unique molecular identifier barcodes. From the PCR reads, TCRdb called clonotypes with MiXCR, one entry per CDR3 protein. The sample yields roughly 200,000 distinct CDR3 sequences, 9.5% to 13% seen once. This clonotype has ten or more counts. The antigen remains unidentified. The CDR3 loop spans 15 amino acids. Germline V gene data show CDR1 as SGHRS and CDR2 as YFSETQ. V lost 1 base to trimming and J lost 6 bases; unmatched junction nucleotides: 8. The rearrangement uses TRBV5-1 and TRBJ2-3; 7 bases fit TRBD2. The origin of this receptor is a child under two years old with acute myeloid leukemia, due to receive a stem cell transplant. The starting material was PBMCs, obtained before TCRalphabeta/CD19-depleted stem cell transplant. The CDR3 nucleotides are TGCGCCAGCAGCTTGTGGGGGGGACCGCAGGATACGCAGTATTTT. This translates into CASSLWGGPQDTQYF.